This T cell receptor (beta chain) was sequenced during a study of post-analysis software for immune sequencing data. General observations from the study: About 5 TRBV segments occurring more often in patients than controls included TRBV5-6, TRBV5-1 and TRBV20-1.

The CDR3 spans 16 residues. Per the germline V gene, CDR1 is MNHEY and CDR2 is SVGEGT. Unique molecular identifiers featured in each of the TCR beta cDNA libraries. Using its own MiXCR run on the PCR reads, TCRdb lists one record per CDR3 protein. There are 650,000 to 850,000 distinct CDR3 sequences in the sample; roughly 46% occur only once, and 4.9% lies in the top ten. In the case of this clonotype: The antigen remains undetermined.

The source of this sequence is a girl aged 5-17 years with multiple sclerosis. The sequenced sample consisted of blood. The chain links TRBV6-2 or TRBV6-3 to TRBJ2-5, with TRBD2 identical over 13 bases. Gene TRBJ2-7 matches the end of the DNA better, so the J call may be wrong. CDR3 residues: CASSRPRTSGSYEQYF. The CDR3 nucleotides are TGTGCCAGCAGCCGACCGAGGACTAGCGGGAGTTACGAGCAGTACTTC.